This TCR beta chain stems from a study of human T cells and chemical hapten exposure (dated by TCRdb to about 2021). Context from the whole study: For sensitization, 2% DPC in acetone was applied to a roughly 2 cm by roughly 2 cm area of upper inner arm skin. Blood was sampled from patients pre-sensitization (week 0) and at 2, 6 and about 24 weeks after DPC sensitization. Libraries were pooled for sequencing, and variation in per-sample TCR yields was attributed mainly to small differences in library volumes within the pool. Most of the patients in the cohort were female, and the cohort covered alopecia areata with under or over 50% scalp involvement, alopecia totalis and alopecia universalis. The study tracked peripheral blood TCR repertoire changes in vivo during primary and secondary sensitization to the hapten diphenylcyclopropenone (DPC) in alopecia patients. Throughout the roughly 25-week study period, patients were also given weekly therapeutic DPC doses on the scalp. Patch tests used Finn chambers with 0.01% DPC on the upper back, scored after 6 days by International Contact Dermatitis Research Group standards. For TCR sequencing, blood came from 25 to 35 alopecia patients at anywhere from one to four time points (pre-sensitization, 2, 6 and 24 weeks).

This clonotype was counted only a few times. Its antigen has not been determined. Base qualities are not recorded, but no much larger clone differs from it by a single base. Broader findings and caveats from the paper: Compared with pre-sensitization or healthy control sets, expanded TCRs formed significantly more large CDR3 similarity clusters, which is consistent with antigen-driven responses. DPC sensitization did not change how many TCRs were above 1 in 1000 frequency, and no evidence was found of alterations in global repertoire structure. Alopecia, a presumed autoimmune disease, was present in all patients, so the immune response of the patients might differ from that of healthy individuals. Patch test score was positively correlated with the number of PT1 expanded TCRs, with significance at thresholds 8, 16 and 32 but not at 4. After repeated subsampling, changes were observed in the strength of the expansion versus patch-test correlation and in the threshold at which the correlation became significant.

Reading the label with the study, this specimen's time point is: patch test 1, 2 weeks after DPC sensitization. The treatment or condition label for this specimen denotes: therapeutic diphenylcyclopropenone sensitization with weekly scalp DPC. Blood at each patch-test visit was drawn before the patch test was applied. Patients were considered eligible if aged 18 to 70, diagnosed with alopecia and deemed suitable for DPC therapy, and patients were excluded if pregnant. Total RNA was extracted from unfractionated whole blood collected in Tempus Blood RNA tubes. Here V drops 4 bases and J drops 9 bases, and the junction holds 8 bases not matched to any gene. From cysteine to phenylalanine, the CDR3 is 14 amino acids long. Left in the record is the CDR3 DNA by itself, 42 bases read in frame from the first base. Via the germline V gene, CDR1 is LGHNA and CDR2 YNFKEQ. The library was generated by RACE. Sequencing was carried out with a NextSeq 500. Library preparation attached unique molecular identifiers to individual cDNA molecules for quantitative, reproducible TCR counting. For every blood RNA sample, sequencing covered both the TCR alpha and TCR beta chains. For the original study's pipeline: A median of around 100,000 TCRs per sample was observed, with a range of roughly 20,000 to 700,000. The Decombinator software suite was used to annotate V, J and CDR3 in the TCR reads. Every sample was subsampled to the same number of TCRs (28,000) for the PS versus PT1 abundance plots. Expanded TCRs were defined as absent before sensitization and observed at least eight times at the 2-week time point. TCRdb redid the processing of the public reads, applying fastp at Q25 and MiXCR, and retained in-frame beta chains. Merged by CDR3 protein, the rows form single entries marked with the most common genes and DNA. Clone size and V and J calls follow TCRdb, not the original study. Across this sample there are 80,000 to 95,000 distinct CDR3 sequences, with roughly 10% seen only once. The ten largest clones capture around 4.4% of the sample.

This material consisted of whole blood, taken in connection with sensitization to the hapten diphenylcyclopropenone (DPC). This receptor was identified in a woman aged 45-59 years with alopecia areata. Some clones in this sample may be carry-over from other donors' samples. This sequence uses TRBV4-2 and TRBJ2-1; TRBD2 aligns with 8 central bases. The nucleotides are TGTGCCAGCAGCCCCACCGGACTAGCTAGTGAGCAGTTCTTC. This is translated as CASSPTGLASEQFF.